Below are 17 T cell receptor beta chains sequenced from a single sample in a study of cytotoxic CD8 clonotypes in ibrutinib-treated CLL. Assay used: immunoSEQ multiplex PCR; TCRdb lists only in-frame clones, some missing. The sample carries 90,000 to 100,000 clones, about 78% recorded once. Source: PBMCs, taken after 12 months of ibrutinib treatment. These TCRs come from a human donor with chronic lymphocytic leukemia.

V gene TRBV6-5 combines with J gene TRBJ1-2, with 8 bases fitting TRBD1. This CDR3 region has 14 residues. Germline-derived CDR1 and CDR2 are MNHEY and SVGAGI. V dropped 6 bases and J dropped 6; count of bases not matched to a gene: 9. CDR3 residues: CASSATGGTDGYTF. CDR3 bases: TGTGCCAGCAGCGCTACAGGGGGGACAGATGGCTACACCTTC.

This clone was detected once. The chain employs TRBV11-3 and TRBJ2-7; D is possibly TRBD2 (5 bases). There are 15 residues in the CDR3. CDR1 SGHNT and CDR2 YENEEA come from the germline V gene. Trimming took off 1 base at V and 2 bases at J, with 12 bases between the two ends. In nucleotides, the CDR3 is TGTGCCAGCAGCTTAGGGGGATCGGGAACCTACGAGCAGTACTTC. Its protein product is CASSLGGSGTYEQYF. Full variable domain (remainder filled in from reference TRBV11-3 and TRBJ2-7): EAGVVQSPRYKIIEKKQPVAFWCNPISGHNTLYWYLQNLGQGPELLIRYENEEAVDDSQLPKDRFSAERLKGVDSTLKIQPAELGDSAVYLCASSLGGSGTYEQYFGPGTRLTVT.

The J gene is TRBJ1-5, the V gene TRBV5-6, with D unclear. Trimming pared 0 bases from V and 6 bases from J, leaving 7 bases between. The CDR3 length is 13 residues. Germline CDR1 is SGHDT and CDR2 is YYEEEE. CDR3 bases: TGTGCCAGCAGCTTGGACGAAGGTCAGCCCCAGCATTTT. This codes for CASSLDEGQPQHF. Full variable domain (outside the CDR3, taken from reference TRBV5-6 and TRBJ1-5): DAGVTQSPTHLIKTRGQQVTLRCSPKSGHDTVSWYQQALGQGPQFIFQYYEEEERQRGNFPDRFSGHQFPNYSSELNVNALLLGDSALYLCASSLDEGQPQHFGDGTRLSIL.

The table lists this clone with a few counts. V is TRBV6-1 and J is TRBJ1-1, with unresolved D. Trimming cost V 5 bases and J 0 bases, with 10 bases left between them. The germline V gene encodes CDR1 MNHNS and CDR2 SASEGT. CDR3 size: 14 residues. The CDR3 sequence is CASSREGLNTEAFF. In DNA form, the CDR3 reads TGTGCCAGCAGTCGAGAGGGCTTGAACACTGAAGCTTTCTTT.

Here the CDR3 DNA reads TGTGCCAGCCCACAACTGGCGGGGGGCTACAATGAGCAGTTCTTC. Translation: CASPQLAGGYNEQFF. V and J are TRBV5-8 and TRBJ2-1; 8 bases agree with TRBD2. CDR3 length: 15 residues. V lost 7 bases to trimming and J lost 3 bases; unmatched junction nucleotides: 9. Germline CDR1 is SGHTS and CDR2 is YDEGEE. The full variable domain, completed using reference TRBV5-8 and TRBJ2-1, is EAGVTQSPTHLIKTRGQQATLRCSPISGHTSVYWYQQALGLGLQFLLWYDEGEERNRGNFPPRFSGRQFPNYSSELNVNALELEDSALYLCASPQLAGGYNEQFFGPGTRLTVL.

V is TRBV30 and J is TRBJ2-1; TRBD2 matches at 13 bases. CDR3 length equals 16 residues. CDR1 is GTSNPN, CDR2 SVGIG, per germline (reference sequence). Trimming took 0 bases from V and 4 from J; bases not matched to a gene: 3. The CDR3 loop reads CAWSVRTSGGYNEQFF. In DNA, the CDR3 is TGTGCCTGGAGTGTAAGGACTAGCGGGGGTTACAATGAGCAGTTCTTC.

The chain uses TRBV11-3 and TRBJ2-7, with D possibly being TRBD1 (5 bases). Trimming stripped 3 bases from V and 5 bases from J, with 11 bases between. From germline, CDR1 is SGHNT and CDR2 YENEEA. The CDR3 sequence is 13 residues long. DNA of the CDR3: TGTGCCAGCAGCTTTAATCAGGGTAACGAGCAGTACTTC. This codes for CASSFNQGNEQYF.

This clone was counted once. The chain has TRBV10-2 and TRBJ2-7; D is perhaps TRBD1 (5 bases). Germline V gene sequence: CDR1 WSHSY, CDR2 SAAADI. V lost 1 base, J lost 4 bases, and 8 bases lay in between. This CDR3 contains 13 residues. The CDR3 protein is CASSEYTGYEQYF. CDR3 in DNA: TGCGCCAGCAGTGAGTACACAGGATACGAGCAGTACTTC.

In this sample, this clone turned up a few times. V gene TRBV11-1 combines with J gene TRBJ1-3, with 7 positions matching TRBD1. Trimming took 5 bases from V and 2 from J; bases not matched to a gene: 6. This CDR3 region has 15 residues. Germline V gene lookup returns CDR1 SGHAT and CDR2 FQDESV (reference sequence). The CDR3 sequence: CASSPTGEAGNTIYF. CDR3 DNA sequence: TGTGCCAGCAGCCCAACAGGGGAGGCTGGAAACACCATATATTTT.

The chain is built from TRBV5-8 and TRBJ2-3; perhaps TRBD1 as D (6 bases). Trimming took off 1 base at V and 2 bases at J, with 14 bases between the two ends. CDR3 length equals 16 residues. The germline CDR1 and CDR2 sequences are SGHTS and YDEGEE. CDR3 loop: CASSLRFRGSTDTQYF. The CDR3 DNA reads as TGTGCCAGCAGCTTGAGATTTAGGGGGTCCACAGATACGCAGTATTTT. The complete variable domain, with remaining parts taken from reference TRBV5-8 and TRBJ2-3, reads EAGVTQSPTHLIKTRGQQATLRCSPISGHTSVYWYQQALGLGLQFLLWYDEGEERNRGNFPPRFSGRQFPNYSSELNVNALELEDSALYLCASSLRFRGSTDTQYFGPGTRLTVL.

The chain is built from TRBV10-1 and TRBJ2-2, with 7 bases identical to TRBD1. Unmatched junction bases numbered 4, after V lost 4 bases and J lost 2 bases. CDR1 is WNHNN, CDR2 SYGVQD, per germline (reference sequence). The CDR3 runs 15 residues. The CDR3 nucleotides read TGCGCCAGCAGTGGGGACAGCTTTAACACCGGGGAGCTGTTTTTT. Translated: CASSGDSFNTGELFF.

CDR3 sequence reads: CARSLSDTQYF. CDR3 nucleotides: TGTGCCAGAAGCTTGTCAGATACGCAGTATTTT. The chain employs TRBV5-3 and TRBJ2-3, with D uncertain. TRBV5-3 qualifies as an ORF whose function is uncertain. V gave up 1 base and J gave up 4 bases, with 1 base separating them. The CDR3 totals 11 residues.

The chain is built from TRBV7-9 and TRBJ2-1; a weak D match, TRBD2 (6 bases). The CDR3 has 14 amino acids. V lost 5 bases, J lost 8 bases, and 16 bases lay in between. Germline-derived CDR1 and CDR2 are SEHNR and FQNEAQ (reference sequence). CDR3 protein: CASSHPGVIDEQFF. The CDR3 nucleotides read TGTGCCAGCAGCCACCCGGGGGTAATTGATGAGCAGTTCTTC.

This clone was seen only once. V gene TRBV7-9 combines with J gene TRBJ2-7; D unclear. The V and J ends lost 5 bases and 1 base respectively, with 9 bases between them. The V gene's germline CDR1 is SEHNR and CDR2 FQNEAQ (reference sequence). CDR3 size: 13 residues. CDR3 in amino acids: CASSPTESYEQYF. CDR3 nucleotide sequence: TGTGCCAGCAGCCCAACGGAGTCCTACGAGCAGTACTTC.

This rearrangement joins TRBV5-1 to TRBJ1-1, with D unresolved. The CDR3 extends over 13 amino acids. V lost 0 bases and J lost 8, with 11 bases in between. Germline loops: CDR1 SGHRS, CDR2 YFSETQ. The CDR3 bases are TGCGCCAGCAGCTTGGAGGGAGGGTTAGAAGCTTTCTTT. This encodes CASSLEGGLEAFF.

This clone appeared a single time. The rearrangement uses TRBV5-4 and TRBJ2-3; maybe TRBD2 (5 bases). The CDR3 is 14 residues long. Germline V gene lookup returns CDR1 SGHNT and CDR2 YYREEE (reference sequence). V was pared by 0 bases and J by 6 bases, with 11 bases between. The CDR3 DNA reads TGTGCCAGCAGCTTGGCTAGCCGGGCTGATACGCAGTATTTT. Its translation is CASSLASRADTQYF. Based on the CDR3 plus reference TRBV5-4 and TRBJ2-3, the full variable domain is ETGVTQSPTHLIKTRGQQVTLRCSSQSGHNTVSWYQQALGQGPQFIFQYYREEENGRGNFPPRFSGLQFPNYSSELNVNALELDDSALYLCASSLASRADTQYFGPGTRLTVL.

The rearrangement uses TRBV2 and TRBJ1-6, with D perhaps matching TRBD1 (6 bases). Germline CDR1 and CDR2: SNHLY and FYNNEI. This CDR3 is built from 15 residues. Deletions cut 7 bases from V and 7 bases from J, with 17 bases between. In DNA, the CDR3 is TGTGCCAGCACCCCGGCCGGGGGCTTGAATTCACCCCTCCACTTT. Translation gives CASTPAGGLNSPLHF.